The 24 T cell receptor beta chains presented below share a single source sample, sequenced in a study of T cell responses to AZD1222 COVID-19 vaccine. Produced via immunoSEQ multiplex PCR; TCRdb's table is partial and in-frame only. Of about 120,000 clones in the sample, around 82% were seen once. Sequenced here: peripheral blood, sampled on day 0 of AZD1222 vaccination. The source of these receptors is an adult in good health.

The rearrangement links TRBV28 to TRBJ1-6; 7 bases align to TRBD1. Trimming removed 8 bases from V and 0 bases from J; junction bases left unmatched: 10. The CDR3 is made up of 17 amino acids. Germline loops: CDR1 MDHEN, CDR2 SYDVKM. DNA for the CDR3: TGTGCCAGCTCGGGGGACAGCGTCAGCTCCTATAATTCACCCCTCCACTTT. Encoded protein: CASSGDSVSSYNSPLHF.

This chain connects TRBV11-2 to TRBJ2-7; TRBD1 is a possible D gene (6 bases). From germline, CDR1 is SGHAT and CDR2 FQNNGV. The CDR3 spans 13 residues. V lost 2 bases and J lost 6, with 11 bases in between. The CDR3 spells CASSLTTGREQYF. CDR3 in DNA: TGTGCCAGCAGCTTAACGACAGGCCGCGAGCAGTACTTC.

This rearrangement joins TRBV2 to TRBJ1-5; TRBD1 matches 8 bases. The CDR3 extends over 15 amino acids. J lost 1 base, V lost 4 bases, and 3 bases had no gene match. Germline V lookup: CDR1 SNHLY, CDR2 FYNNEI. The CDR3 sequence: CASSAAGGSNQPQHF. CDR3 nucleotides: TGTGCCAGCAGTGCTGCAGGGGGCAGCAATCAGCCCCAGCATTTT.

The chain joins TRBV6-5 to TRBJ2-4; D might be TRBD2 (6 bases). From germline, CDR1 is MNHEY and CDR2 SVGAGI. The germline V and J ends were trimmed by 8 bases and 8 bases, with 16 bases remaining between them. CDR3 size: 13 residues. This CDR3 reads CASSSGVGYIQYF. CDR3 nucleotides: TGTGCCAGCTCTTCGGGAGTTGGATACATTCAGTACTTC.

In its sample, this clone was seen once. The chain employs TRBV6-5 and TRBJ2-7; the D gene is possibly TRBD1 (5 bases). The V end was cut by 5 bases, the J end by 1 base, with 6 bases between. Germline assignment: CDR1 MNHEY and CDR2 SVGAGI. This CDR3 comprises 12 residues. In DNA form, the CDR3 reads TGTGCCAGCAGTCCAGGGTCCTACGAGCAGTACTTC. This codes for CASSPGSYEQYF.

This sequence joins TRBV7-8 and TRBJ2-3; tentatively, D is TRBD2 (6 bases). V was pared by 7 bases and J by 0 bases, with 11 bases between. There are 14 residues in the CDR3. Germline V gene sequence: CDR1 SGHVS, CDR2 FQNEAQ. CDR3 sequence: CASNSGTSTDTQYF. CDR3 in DNA: TGTGCCAGCAATTCCGGGACTAGCACAGATACGCAGTATTTT.

This chain links TRBV4-2 with TRBJ1-2; D ambiguous. The CDR3 consists of 12 residues. Trimming stripped 0 bases from V and 9 bases from J, with 8 bases between. Germline CDR1 LGHNA, CDR2 YNFKEQ. The CDR3 coding sequence is TGTGCCAGCAGCCAAGAGTGGGCAAGCTACACCTTC. It encodes CASSQEWASYTF.

This clone was counted a few times. V and J are TRBV3-1 (or the pseudogene TRBV3-2) and TRBJ1-2; no firm D call. The CDR3 runs to 13 residues. Trimming left V 8 bases short and J 5 bases short, with 15 bases between. Germline V gene sequence: CDR1 LGHDT, CDR2 YNNKEL (reference sequence). CDR3 amino acids: CASRSRPFYGYTF. Written as DNA, the CDR3 is TGTGCCAGCCGCTCAAGGCCCTTTTATGGCTACACCTTC.

The chain links TRBV18 to TRBJ2-7; tentatively, D is TRBD1 (5 bases). This CDR3 has 13 amino acids. Between the trimmed V and J ends, which lost 3 bases and 2 bases, there was a span of 8 bases. From germline, CDR1 is KGHSH and CDR2 LQKENI. The CDR3 DNA reads TGTGCCAGCTCACCTCCGACAGCCTACGAGCAGTACTTC. Its protein is CASSPPTAYEQYF.

J is TRBJ2-1 and V is TRBV11-1; D may be TRBD1 or TRBD2 (5 bases each). Per germline, CDR1 SGHAT and CDR2 FQDESV (reference sequence). Between the trimmed V and J ends, which lost 5 bases and 8 bases, there was a span of 16 bases. The CDR3 contains 14 residues. DNA of the CDR3: TGTGCCAGCAGCGACCGGGGCCCCCGGGATGAGCAGTTCTTC. This translates into CASSDRGPRDEQFF.

The chain employs TRBV29-1 and TRBJ2-1; D unclear. The V and J ends lost 4 bases and 7 bases respectively, with 11 bases between them. In germline, CDR1 is SQVTM, CDR2 ANQGSEA. The CDR3 has 12 amino acids. The chain's CDR3 is CSVGSQPNEQFF. The CDR3 DNA sequence: TGCAGCGTTGGAAGTCAGCCGAATGAGCAGTTCTTC.

V and J are TRBV7-2 and TRBJ2-5, with TRBD2 as a possible D gene (6 bases). From germline, CDR1 is SGHTA and CDR2 FQGNSA. V dropped 4 bases and J dropped 2 bases, with 11 bases sitting between them. This CDR3 contains 14 residues. The CDR3 loop is CASSWGGAQETQYF. The CDR3 bases are TGTGCCAGCAGCTGGGGCGGGGCACAAGAGACCCAGTACTTC.

The rearrangement joins TRBV2 to TRBJ1-4; D perhaps matches TRBD1 (5 bases). The CDR3 contains 14 residues. Trimming pared 3 bases from V and 4 bases from J, leaving 9 bases between. CDR1 is SNHLY, CDR2 FYNNEI, per germline. The CDR3 nucleotides read TGTGCCAGCAGTGACCCGGGGGGTAATGAAAAACTGTTTTTT. Amino acids: CASSDPGGNEKLFF. Full variable domain (missing parts from reference TRBV2 and TRBJ1-4): EPEVTQTPSHQVTQMGQEVILRCVPISNHLYFYWYRQILGQKVEFLVSFYNNEISEKSEIFDDQFSVERPDGSNFTLKIRSTKLEDSAMYFCASSDPGGNEKLFFGSGTQLSVL.

This chain connects TRBV6-5 to TRBJ2-7; D possibly uses TRBD1 or TRBD2 (6 bases each). Germline V gives CDR1 MNHEY, CDR2 SVGAGI. The CDR3 spans 14 residues. The germline V and J ends were trimmed by 6 bases and 3 bases, with 15 bases remaining between them. DNA of the CDR3: TGTGCCAGCAGCCCGGGGGCAGCGTTCTACGAGCAGTACTTC. Translating gives CASSPGAAFYEQYF.

This clone has only a few counts. This chain connects TRBV10-1 to TRBJ1-5, with 8 bases that match TRBD1. CDR3 length equals 19 residues. Trimming took 8 bases from V and 3 from J; bases not matched to a gene: 21. Germline assignment: CDR1 WNHNN and CDR2 SYGVQD (reference sequence). CDR3 nucleotide sequence: TGCGCCAGCCCCGGGGGGGACAGGCGGATTTTAGTCTTCAATCAGCCCCAGCATTTT. Translated: CASPGGDRRILVFNQPQHF.

The chain uses TRBV27 and TRBJ2-7; no reliable D call. CDR3 length: 15 amino acids. Germline CDR1 is MNHEY and CDR2 is SMNVEV (reference sequence). Trimming shortened V by 6 bases and J by 4 bases, and 19 bases separated the two germline ends. The CDR3 protein is CASSPAPKPSYEQYF. CDR3 nucleotides: TGTGCCAGCAGCCCTGCCCCAAAGCCCTCTTACGAGCAGTACTTC.

The V gene is TRBV11-2, the J gene TRBJ1-5; no clear D gene. Germline lookup yields CDR1 SGHAT and CDR2 FQNNGV. This CDR3 is built from 15 residues. V lost 0 bases and J 9 bases, leaving 15 bases between the germline ends. CDR3 sequence: CASSLDGTERRPQHF. CDR3 nucleotides: TGTGCCAGCAGCTTAGACGGAACGGAACGACGGCCCCAGCATTTT. The variable domain in full, with the rest retrieved from reference TRBV11-2 and TRBJ1-5, is EAGVAQSPRYKIIEKRQSVAFWCNPISGHATLYWYQQILGQGPKLLIQFQNNGVVDDSQLPKDRFSAERLKGVDSTLKIQPAKLEDSAVYLCASSLDGTERRPQHFGDGTRLSIL.

The rearrangement joins TRBV12-3 or TRBV12-4 to TRBJ2-3; D gene uncertain. The CDR3 loop spans 13 amino acids. Trimming cost V 6 bases and J 6 bases, with 13 bases left between them. Written as DNA, the CDR3 is TGTGCCAGCAGGTTCTCTAGTCCCGATACGCAGTATTTT. It specifies CASRFSSPDTQYF.

The chain couples TRBV19 to TRBJ1-5, with D maybe TRBD1 (5 bases). The V and J ends lost 4 bases and 9 bases respectively, with 13 bases between them. The length of the CDR3 is 13 residues. The germline V gene encodes CDR1 LNHDA and CDR2 SQIVND (reference sequence). The CDR3 reads CASSTREFTPQHF. CDR3 nucleotide sequence: TGTGCCAGTAGTACCAGGGAATTCACGCCCCAGCATTTT.

V is TRBV19 and J is TRBJ2-7; 9 nucleotides agree with TRBD2. After removal of 0 bases from V and 3 bases from J, the junction contained 9 bases not matched to a gene. This CDR3 contains 17 residues. The V gene's germline CDR1 is LNHDA and CDR2 SQIVND (reference sequence). The CDR3 coding sequence is TGTGCCAGTAGTATAGATCATGCTAGCGGGACTTACTACGAGCAGTACTTC. It encodes CASSIDHASGTYYEQYF.

V gene TRBV28 combines with J gene TRBJ1-1; 7 nucleotides agree with TRBD1. The CDR3 is 14 amino acids. Germline loops: CDR1 MDHEN, CDR2 SYDVKM. Trimming cost V 2 bases and J 8 bases; bases outside gene matches: 8. This CDR3 reads CASSLGPEGAEAFF. In DNA, the CDR3 is TGTGCCAGCAGTTTAGGACCGGAGGGGGCCGAAGCTTTCTTT.

The rearrangement joins TRBV5-8 to TRBJ2-1; 8 nucleotides match TRBD2. V was pared by 2 bases and J by 4 bases, with 8 bases of the junction left unmatched. CDR1 is SGHTS and CDR2 is YDEGEE in the germline V gene. The CDR3 runs 16 residues. DNA for the CDR3: TGTGCCAGCAGCTTCAGTAATCTAGCGGGTTACAATGAGCAGTTCTTC. Protein: CASSFSNLAGYNEQFF.

CDR3 sequence (DNA): TGTGCCAGTAGTATCGGACACAGCTCTGGAAACACCATATATTTT. It translates to CASSIGHSSGNTIYF. The gene calls are TRBV19 and TRBJ1-3, with a possible D match to TRBD1 (5 bases). The CDR3 runs to 15 residues. V dropped 3 bases and J dropped 0 bases, with 9 bases sitting between them. CDR1 LNHDA and CDR2 SQIVND come from the germline V gene (reference sequence).

Only one count was recorded for this clone. The rearrangement links TRBV6-4 to TRBJ1-1, with unresolved D. V lost 4 bases to trimming and J lost 3 bases, with 9 bases between them. The CDR3 runs to 13 residues. CDR1 is MRHNA and CDR2 is SNTAGT in the germline V gene. DNA for the CDR3: TGTGCCAGCAGTGCCGGACGGTACACTGAAGCTTTCTTT. This codes for CASSAGRYTEAFF.